A selection of T cell receptor beta chains follows, all from one sample in a study of cytomegalovirus exposure and HLA in healthy donors. TCRdb keeps only in-frame clones here, not all; method: immunoSEQ multiplex PCR. The sample lists about 130,000 clones; approximately 61% were seen once. Sequencing was done on a sample of PBMCs. The receptors were sampled from a human donor in good health. The CDR3 runs from the conserved cysteine through the conserved F or W.

>TRBV7-2|TRBJ2-5
CASSAGQGQGATQYF
>TRBV5-6|TRBJ2-5
CASSFAGTGIQETQYF
>TRBV7-3|TRBJ2-2
CASSLIGGWDTGELFF
>TRBV6-5|TRBJ2-1
CASSDRVLANNEQFF
>TRBV4-1|NA
CASSQVGTASAYEQYF
>TRBV10-3|TRBJ2-3
CAITVEERTDTQYF
>TRBV28|TRBJ2-7
CASSSLAALTYEQYF
>TRBV11-3|TRBJ2-2
CASCFGTGGTGELFF
>TRBV28|TRBJ1-6
CASSMDRRALHF
>TRBV7-6|TRBJ2-5
CASSFGGETQYF
>TRBV7-9|TRBJ1-2
CASSSWDSEYGYTF
>TRBV28|TRBJ2-3
CASSLWGSGLGRQYF
>TRBV10-3|TRBJ2-5
CAISAATGNEETQYF
>TRBV4-1|TRBJ2-7
CASSLPGQVYEQYF
>TRBV15|TRBJ2-7
CATSRNTGQGADEQYF
>TRBV7-3|TRBJ2-7
CASSSHREATEQYF
>TRBV5-1|TRBJ1-6
CASSQGRGISSYNSPLHF